This TCR beta chain was sequenced in a study of PD-L1 blockade in urothelial cancer. For the study at large: At some point between 2012 and 2014 therapy began: atezolizumab 1,200 mg intravenously every 3 weeks.

Profiled with immunoSEQ multiplex PCR; TCRdb holds only in-frame clones, not every one. This table holds about 26,000 clones, around nine tenths found once. The TCR was taken from a man in his 60s with urothelial cancer. The sequencing here drew on PBMCs, taken around atezolizumab (anti-PD-L1) treatment.

The CDR3 DNA is TGCGCCAGCAGGGACAGCAAGGGGGAGACCCAGTACTTC. Translation gives CASRDSKGETQYF. This chain links TRBV5-1 with TRBJ2-5, with a tentative D call TRBD1 (6 bases). Deletions cut 5 bases from V and 5 bases from J, with 13 bases between. This CDR3 has 13 residues. Germline lookup yields CDR1 SGHRS and CDR2 YFSETQ.